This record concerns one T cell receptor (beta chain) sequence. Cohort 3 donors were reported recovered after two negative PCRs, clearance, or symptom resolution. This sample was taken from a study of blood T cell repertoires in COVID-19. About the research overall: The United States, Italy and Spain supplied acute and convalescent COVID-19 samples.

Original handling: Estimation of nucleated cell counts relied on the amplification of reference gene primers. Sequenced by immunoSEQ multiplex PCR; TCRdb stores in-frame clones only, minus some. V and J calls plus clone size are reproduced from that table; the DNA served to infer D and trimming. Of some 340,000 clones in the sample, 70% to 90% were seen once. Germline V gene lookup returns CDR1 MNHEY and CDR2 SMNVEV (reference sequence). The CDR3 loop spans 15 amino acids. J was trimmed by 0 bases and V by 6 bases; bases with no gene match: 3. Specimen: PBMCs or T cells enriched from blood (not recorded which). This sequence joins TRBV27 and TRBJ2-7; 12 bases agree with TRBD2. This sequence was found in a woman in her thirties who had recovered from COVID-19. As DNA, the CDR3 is TGTGCCAGCAGCCCGACTAGCGGGGGCTCCTACGAGCAGTACTTC. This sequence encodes CASSPTSGGSYEQYF.